Listed below are T cell receptor beta chains from one sample, sequenced in a study of regulatory T cells in long-lasting Graves disease. TCRdb itself ran the multiplex PCR reads through MiXCR, one entry per CDR3 protein. This table holds 400,000 to 500,000 distinct CDR3 sequences, about 21% found once. The specimen was peripheral blood mononuclear cells (PBMCs), collected when the disease was refractory, from a patient treated with antithyroid drugs. Every receptor here comes from a female donor with Graves disease. Both conserved end residues are part of each CDR3. Size is omitted from some rows. Given values are once, few, many or a class for expanded clones.

v_call: TRBV5-1; clone_size: few; j_call: TRBJ2-7; cdr3_aa: CASSPLEGQAYEQYF
v_call: TRBV5-1; clone_size: few; j_call: TRBJ1-4; cdr3_aa: CASSLGLRGEEKLFF
v_call: TRBV6-1; clone_size: many; j_call: TRBJ1-5; cdr3_aa: CASSALPPGVGQPQHF
v_call: TRBV27; clone_size: many; j_call: TRBJ1-1; cdr3_aa: CASGDRATEAFF
v_call: TRBV28; clone_size: many; j_call: TRBJ2-7; cdr3_aa: CASSQGLAEQYF
v_call: TRBV15; clone_size: few; j_call: TRBJ2-1; cdr3_aa: CATSRDAASGSHYNEQFF
v_call: TRBV6-5; clone_size: few; j_call: TRBJ2-3; cdr3_aa: CASSYLGGTDTQYF
v_call: TRBV7-2; clone_size: few; j_call: TRBJ2-7; cdr3_aa: CASSLKRDSYEQYF
v_call: TRBV10-3; clone_size: -; j_call: TRBJ1-1; cdr3_aa: CAISETGPEAFF
v_call: TRBV7-9; clone_size: few; j_call: TRBJ2-2; cdr3_aa: CASSLPTSGNTGELFF
v_call: TRBV20-1; clone_size: -; j_call: TRBJ2-7; cdr3_aa: CSARDAGLAGGPMVFYEQYF
v_call: TRBV20-1; clone_size: few; j_call: TRBJ2-7; cdr3_aa: CSARGGPHTYEQYF
v_call: TRBV30; clone_size: -; j_call: TRBJ2-3; cdr3_aa: CAWRGLAGNTDTQYF
v_call: TRBV7-9; clone_size: many; j_call: TRBJ1-4; cdr3_aa: CASSSSRAEGEKLFF
v_call: TRBV6-1; clone_size: many; j_call: TRBJ1-3; cdr3_aa: CASRGLSGNTIYF
v_call: TRBV11-2; clone_size: -; j_call: TRBJ2-7; cdr3_aa: CASSQDRNPNYEQYF
v_call: TRBV6-1; clone_size: many; j_call: TRBJ1-1; cdr3_aa: CASSVRSGTGGTEAFF
v_call: TRBV6-1; clone_size: -; j_call: TRBJ2-7; cdr3_aa: CASSNGADYEQYF
v_call: TRBV28; clone_size: many; j_call: TRBJ1-2; cdr3_aa: CASTGQGSPYHGYTF
v_call: TRBV2; clone_size: few; j_call: TRBJ1-3; cdr3_aa: CASRRDGGRGNTIYF
v_call: TRBV30; clone_size: few; j_call: TRBJ2-7; cdr3_aa: CAWSRPGQDYEQYF
v_call: TRBV6-1; clone_size: many; j_call: TRBJ1-2; cdr3_aa: CASSLDRGTGYTF
v_call: TRBV28; clone_size: few; j_call: TRBJ2-5; cdr3_aa: CASSKLAGERETQYF
v_call: TRBV9; clone_size: -; j_call: TRBJ1-3; cdr3_aa: CASSVDSGPGNTIYF
v_call: TRBV28; clone_size: -; j_call: TRBJ2-1; cdr3_aa: CASSLTQREFGNEQFF
v_call: TRBV12-5; clone_size: many; j_call: TRBJ1-5; cdr3_aa: CASGPGGTNQPQHF
v_call: TRBV19; clone_size: many; j_call: TRBJ2-2; cdr3_aa: CASTTGTSGELFF
v_call: TRBV3-1; clone_size: -; j_call: TRBJ2-5; cdr3_aa: CASSQDYQTQYF